This TCR beta chain emerged from a study of blood T cell repertoires in COVID-19. About the study: The analysed material was cDNA or gDNA that came from T cells, B-cell-depleted T cells, or PBMCs.

This clone was picked up a small number of times. The method was immunoSEQ multiplex PCR; TCRdb's version includes in-frame clones alone and lacks a portion of them. The table lists under 150,000 clones, about four fifths of them singletons. The sample consisted of peripheral blood. This receptor was taken from a human donor with acute or convalescent COVID-19. The donor label of this sample is uncertain.

DNA for the CDR3: TGCGCCAGCACGTCTGGGGCTTCTGAAGCTTTCTTT. It encodes CASTSGASEAFF. The V call is TRBV5-1, the J call TRBJ1-1; perhaps TRBD1 as D (5 bases). Germline values: CDR1 SGHRS, CDR2 YFSETQ. V was trimmed by 6 bases and J by 6 bases, leaving 12 bases between them. CDR3 size: 12 residues.